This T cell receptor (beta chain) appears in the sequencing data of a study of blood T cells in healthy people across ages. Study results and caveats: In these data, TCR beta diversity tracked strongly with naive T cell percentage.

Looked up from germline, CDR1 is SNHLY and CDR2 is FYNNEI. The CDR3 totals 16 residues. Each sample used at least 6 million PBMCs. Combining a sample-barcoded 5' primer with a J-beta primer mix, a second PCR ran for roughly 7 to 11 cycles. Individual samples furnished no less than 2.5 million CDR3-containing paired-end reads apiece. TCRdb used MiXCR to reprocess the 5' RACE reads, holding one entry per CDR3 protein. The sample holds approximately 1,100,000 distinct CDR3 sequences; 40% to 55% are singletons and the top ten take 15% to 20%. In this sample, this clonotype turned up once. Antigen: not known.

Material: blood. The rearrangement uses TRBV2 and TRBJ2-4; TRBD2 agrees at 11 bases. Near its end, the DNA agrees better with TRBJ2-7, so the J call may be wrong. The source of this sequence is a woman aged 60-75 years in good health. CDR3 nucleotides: TGTGCCAGCAGTGAAGGGCTAGCGGGAGGTTTCTACGAGCAGTACTTC. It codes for CASSEGLAGGFYEQYF.